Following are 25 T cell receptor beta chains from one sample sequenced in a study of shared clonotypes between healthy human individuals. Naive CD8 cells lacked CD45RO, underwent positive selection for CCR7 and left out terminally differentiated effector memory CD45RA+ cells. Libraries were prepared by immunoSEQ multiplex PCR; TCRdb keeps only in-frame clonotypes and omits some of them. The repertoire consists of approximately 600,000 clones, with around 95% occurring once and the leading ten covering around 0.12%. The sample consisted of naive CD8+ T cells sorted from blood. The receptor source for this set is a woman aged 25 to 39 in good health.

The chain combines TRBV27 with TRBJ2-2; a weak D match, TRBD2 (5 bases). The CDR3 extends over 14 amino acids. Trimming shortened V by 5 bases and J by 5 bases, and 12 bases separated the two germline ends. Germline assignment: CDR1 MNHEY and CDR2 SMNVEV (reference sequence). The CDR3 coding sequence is TGTGCCAGCAGTAGACTACAAGTAACCGGGGAGCTGTTTTTT. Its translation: CASSRLQVTGELFF.

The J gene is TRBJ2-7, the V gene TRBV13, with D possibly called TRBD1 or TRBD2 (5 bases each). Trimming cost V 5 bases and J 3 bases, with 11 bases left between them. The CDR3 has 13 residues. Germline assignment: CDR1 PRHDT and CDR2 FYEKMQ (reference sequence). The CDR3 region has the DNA TGTGCCAGCAGCCCCCAGAGGGGCTACGAGCAGTACTTC. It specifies CASSPQRGYEQYF.

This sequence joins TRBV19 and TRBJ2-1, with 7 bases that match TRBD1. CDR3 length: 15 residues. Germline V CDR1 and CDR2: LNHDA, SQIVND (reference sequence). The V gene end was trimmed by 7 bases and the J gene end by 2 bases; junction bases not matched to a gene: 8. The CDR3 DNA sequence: TGTGCCAGTACTATGACAGGGCAAGCCTACAATGAGCAGTTCTTC. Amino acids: CASTMTGQAYNEQFF.

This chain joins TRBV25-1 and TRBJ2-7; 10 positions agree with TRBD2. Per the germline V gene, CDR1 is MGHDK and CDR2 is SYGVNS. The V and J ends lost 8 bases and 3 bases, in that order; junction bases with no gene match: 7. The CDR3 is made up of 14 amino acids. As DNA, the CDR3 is TGTGCCAGCCCCTCCGGGACTAGCGACTACGAGCAGTACTTC. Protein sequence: CASPSGTSDYEQYF.

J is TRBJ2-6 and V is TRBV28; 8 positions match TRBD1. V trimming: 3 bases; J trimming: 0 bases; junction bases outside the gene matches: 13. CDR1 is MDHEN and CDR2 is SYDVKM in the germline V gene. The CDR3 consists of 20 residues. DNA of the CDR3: TGTGCCAGCAGTTTCTACCGGACAGGGAGATCCCTCTCTGGGGCCAACGTCCTGACTTTC. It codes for CASSFYRTGRSLSGANVLTF.

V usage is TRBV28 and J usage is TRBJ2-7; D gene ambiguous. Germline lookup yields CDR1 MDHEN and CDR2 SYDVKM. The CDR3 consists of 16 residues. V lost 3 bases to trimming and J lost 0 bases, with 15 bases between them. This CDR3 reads CASSFSRAGLSYEQYF. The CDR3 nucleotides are TGTGCCAGCAGTTTCTCTCGGGCAGGCCTCTCCTACGAGCAGTACTTC.

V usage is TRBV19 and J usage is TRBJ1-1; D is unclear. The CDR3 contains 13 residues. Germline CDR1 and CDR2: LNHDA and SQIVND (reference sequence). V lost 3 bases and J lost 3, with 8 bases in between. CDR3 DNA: TGTGCCAGTAGTATCGGACCACACACTGAAGCTTTCTTT. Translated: CASSIGPHTEAFF.

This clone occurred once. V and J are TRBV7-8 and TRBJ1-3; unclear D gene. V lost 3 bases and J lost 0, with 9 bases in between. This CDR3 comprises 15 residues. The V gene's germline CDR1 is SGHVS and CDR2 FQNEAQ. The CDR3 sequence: CASSFGSGSGNTIYF. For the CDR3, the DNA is TGTGCCAGCAGCTTTGGCAGCGGCTCTGGAAACACCATATATTTT.

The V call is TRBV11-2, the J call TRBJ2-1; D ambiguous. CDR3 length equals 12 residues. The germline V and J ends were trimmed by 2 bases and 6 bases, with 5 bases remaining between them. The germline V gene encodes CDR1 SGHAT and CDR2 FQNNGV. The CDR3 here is CASSLLGNEQFF. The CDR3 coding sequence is TGTGCCAGCAGCTTACTGGGCAATGAGCAGTTCTTC.

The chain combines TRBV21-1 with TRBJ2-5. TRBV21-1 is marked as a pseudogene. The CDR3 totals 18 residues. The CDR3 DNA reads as TGTGCCAGCAGCAAAGCCTTGAACAGGGAGGAAGTAGAAGAGACCCAGTACTTC. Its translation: CASSKALNREEVEETQYF.

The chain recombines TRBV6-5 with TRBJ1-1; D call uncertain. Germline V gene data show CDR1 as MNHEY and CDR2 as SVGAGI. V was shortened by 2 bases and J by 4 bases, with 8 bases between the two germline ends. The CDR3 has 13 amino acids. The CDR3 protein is CASSYNGVTEAFF. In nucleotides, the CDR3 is TGTGCCAGCAGTTACAACGGGGTCACTGAAGCTTTCTTT.

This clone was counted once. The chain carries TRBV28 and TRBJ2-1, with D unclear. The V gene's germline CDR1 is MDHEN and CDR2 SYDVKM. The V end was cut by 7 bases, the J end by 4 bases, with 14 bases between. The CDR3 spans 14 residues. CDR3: CASITYGPYNEQFF. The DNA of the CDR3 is TGTGCCAGCATTACGTACGGACCGTACAATGAGCAGTTCTTC. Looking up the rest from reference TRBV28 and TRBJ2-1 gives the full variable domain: DVKVTQSSRYLVKRTGEKVFLECVQDMDHENMFWYRQDPGLGLRLIYFSYDVKMKEKGDIPEGYSVSREKKERFSLILESASTNQTSMYLCASITYGPYNEQFFGPGTRLTVL.

The CDR3: CASSASGLILGEQYF. DNA of the CDR3: TGTGCCAGCTCAGCTTCAGGGTTGATTTTGGGCGAGCAGTACTTC. The rearrangement uses TRBV18 and TRBJ2-7; maybe TRBD1 (5 bases). Trimming took 5 bases from V and 6 from J, leaving 20 bases between them. Germline CDR1 is KGHSH and CDR2 is LQKENI. The CDR3 has 15 residues.

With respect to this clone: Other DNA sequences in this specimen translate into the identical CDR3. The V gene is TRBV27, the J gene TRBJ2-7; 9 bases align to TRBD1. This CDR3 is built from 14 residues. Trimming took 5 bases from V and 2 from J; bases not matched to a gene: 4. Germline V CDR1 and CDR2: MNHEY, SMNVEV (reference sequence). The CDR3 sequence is CASSPRQGAYEQYF. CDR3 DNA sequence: TGTGCCAGCAGTCCAAGACAGGGGGCCTACGAGCAGTACTTC.

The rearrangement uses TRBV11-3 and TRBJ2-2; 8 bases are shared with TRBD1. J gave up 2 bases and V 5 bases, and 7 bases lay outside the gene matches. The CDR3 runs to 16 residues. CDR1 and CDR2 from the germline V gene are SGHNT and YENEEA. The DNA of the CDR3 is TGTGCCAGCAGCGGTACCGGGACAGGAAACACCGGGGAGCTGTTTTTT. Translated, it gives CASSGTGTGNTGELFF.

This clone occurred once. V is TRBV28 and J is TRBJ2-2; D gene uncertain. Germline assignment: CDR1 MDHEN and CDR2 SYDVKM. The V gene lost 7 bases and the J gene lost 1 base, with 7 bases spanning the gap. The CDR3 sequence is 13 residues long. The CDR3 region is CASNWGNTGELFF. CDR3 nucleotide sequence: TGTGCCAGCAATTGGGGGAACACCGGGGAGCTGTTTTTT.

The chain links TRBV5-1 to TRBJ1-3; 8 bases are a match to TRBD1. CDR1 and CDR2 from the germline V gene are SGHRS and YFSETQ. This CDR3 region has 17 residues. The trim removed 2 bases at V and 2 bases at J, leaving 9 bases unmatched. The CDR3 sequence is CASSLKDRGTTGNTIYF. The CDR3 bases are TGCGCCAGCAGCTTAAAAGACAGGGGAACTACTGGAAACACCATATATTTT.

Written as DNA, the CDR3 is TGCGCCAGCGGTCGGGTCGCCTACGAGCAGTACTTC. It specifies CASGRVAYEQYF. The chain has TRBV5-1 and TRBJ2-5; no definite D call. The J call is doubtful: the DNA matches TRBJ2-7 better. Germline V gives CDR1 SGHRS, CDR2 YFSETQ. The CDR3 is 12 residues long.

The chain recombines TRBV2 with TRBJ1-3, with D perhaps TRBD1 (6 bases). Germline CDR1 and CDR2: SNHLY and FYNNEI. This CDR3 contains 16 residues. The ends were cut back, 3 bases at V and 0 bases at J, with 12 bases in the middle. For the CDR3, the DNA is TGTGCCAGCAGTGACGGCCACAGGGTCTCTGGAAACACCATATATTTT. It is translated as CASSDGHRVSGNTIYF.

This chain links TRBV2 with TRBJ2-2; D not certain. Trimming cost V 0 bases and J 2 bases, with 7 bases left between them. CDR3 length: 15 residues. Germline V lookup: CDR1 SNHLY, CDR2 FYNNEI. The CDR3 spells CASSEAPRNTGELFF. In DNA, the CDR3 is TGTGCCAGCAGTGAAGCGCCCCGTAACACCGGGGAGCTGTTTTTT.

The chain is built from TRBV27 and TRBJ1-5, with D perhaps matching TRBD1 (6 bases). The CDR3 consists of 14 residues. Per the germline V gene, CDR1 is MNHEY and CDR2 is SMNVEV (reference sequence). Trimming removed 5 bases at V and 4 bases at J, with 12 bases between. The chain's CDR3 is CASSTTGVNQPQHF. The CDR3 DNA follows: TGTGCCAGCAGTACGACAGGAGTGAATCAGCCCCAGCATTTT.

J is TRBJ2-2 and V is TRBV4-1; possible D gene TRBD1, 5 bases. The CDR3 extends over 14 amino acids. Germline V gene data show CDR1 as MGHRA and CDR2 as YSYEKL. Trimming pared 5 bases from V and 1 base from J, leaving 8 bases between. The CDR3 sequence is CASSFGQNTGELFF. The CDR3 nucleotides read TGCGCCAGCAGCTTCGGACAGAACACCGGGGAGCTGTTTTTT.

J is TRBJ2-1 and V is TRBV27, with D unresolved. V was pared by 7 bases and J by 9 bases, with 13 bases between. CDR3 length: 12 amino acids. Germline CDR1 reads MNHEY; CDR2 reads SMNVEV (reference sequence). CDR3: CASTPDGPEQFF. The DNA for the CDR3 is TGTGCCAGCACCCCAGATGGTCCTGAGCAGTTCTTC.

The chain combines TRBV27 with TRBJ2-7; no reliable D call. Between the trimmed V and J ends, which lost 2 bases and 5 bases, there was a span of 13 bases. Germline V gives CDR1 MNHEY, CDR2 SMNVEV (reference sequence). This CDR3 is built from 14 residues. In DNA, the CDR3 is TGTGCCAGCAGTTTAGACCGGGTCGGAAACGAGCAGTACTTC. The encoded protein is CASSLDRVGNEQYF.

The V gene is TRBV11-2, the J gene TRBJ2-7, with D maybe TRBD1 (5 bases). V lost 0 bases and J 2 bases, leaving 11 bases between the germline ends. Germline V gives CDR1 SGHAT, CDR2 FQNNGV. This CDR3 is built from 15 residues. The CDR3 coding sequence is TGTGCCAGCAGCTTAGATTTTGGCAGGGCCTACGAGCAGTACTTC. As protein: CASSLDFGRAYEQYF.